Listed below are T cell receptor beta chains from one sample, sequenced in a study of Graves' ophthalmopathy and Graves' hyperthyroidism. TCRdb processed the multiplex PCR reads anew with MiXCR; each CDR3 protein has one entry. Here the sample spans approximately 45,000 distinct CDR3 sequences, about 50% being singletons. Sequencing input: peripheral blood. These receptors came from an adult man with Graves' ophthalmopathy. The CDR3 runs from the conserved cysteine through the conserved F or W. The D gene is left open where the match is weak. Size tells how often a clone was seen (once, few, many) or the class of an expanded clone, and some rows leave it out.

clone size,V gene,J gene,D gene,CDR3 protein,CDR3 DNA
many,TRBV19,TRBJ2-7,TRBD2,CASSISGRSSYEQYF,TGTGCCAGTAGTATTTCCGGGAGGAGCTCCTACGAGCAGTACTTC
.,TRBV20-1,TRBJ1-1,.,CSARDPRKNTEAFF,TGCAGTGCTAGAGATCCTCGGAAGAACACTGAAGCTTTCTTT
many,TRBV10-3,TRBJ2-5,TRBD2,CAIRSSGGAQETQYF,TGTGCCATCAGGTCTAGCGGGGGGGCCCAAGAGACCCAGTACTTC
many,TRBV12-3/TRBV12-4,TRBJ2-5,.,CASSLGGGETQYF,TGTGCCAGCAGTCTGGGCGGCGGGGAGACCCAGTACTTC
many,TRBV20-1,TRBJ1-3,.,CSARREAGNTIYF,TGCAGTGCTAGGAGGGAAGCTGGAAACACCATATATTTT
.,TRBV11-3,TRBJ1-1,.,CASSLLSRGARGTEAFF,TGTGCCAGCTCTCTATTGAGCCGAGGGGCCAGGGGCACTGAAGCTTTCTTT
.,TRBV24-1,TRBJ2-1,TRBD2,CATSDPGLAGNEQFF,TGTGCCACCAGTGATCCCGGACTAGCTGGGAATGAGCAGTTCTTC
.,TRBV7-2,TRBJ1-2,TRBD1,CASSTGTGNTYGYTF,TGTGCCAGCAGCACCGGGACAGGGAATACCTATGGCTACACCTTC
many,TRBV20-1,TRBJ2-7,.,CSALTGSSYEQYF,TGCAGTGCCCTAACAGGGAGCTCCTACGAGCAGTACTTC
medium-sized,TRBV20-1,TRBJ2-1,.,CSARTGVVGEQFF,TGCAGTGCGCGAACGGGGGTAGTTGGTGAGCAGTTCTTC
many,TRBV12-3/TRBV12-4,TRBJ1-5,.,CASSLQLHQPQHF,TGTGCCAGCAGTTTACAGCTACATCAGCCCCAGCATTTT
.,TRBV20-1,TRBJ2-5,TRBD1,CSASSGGTETRYF,TGCAGTGCTTCGTCAGGGGGCACGGAGACCCGGTACTTC
.,TRBV6-1,TRBJ1-3,.,CASSEGTQGSTIYF,TGTGCCAGCAGTGAGGGTACGCAGGGAAGCACCATATATTTT
.,TRBV7-9,TRBJ2-7,.,CASSLSVLEPQYF,TGTGCCAGCAGCTTAAGTGTACTCGAACCGCAGTACTTC
once,TRBV20-1,TRBJ1-5,.,CSAYFLGGVGQPQHF,TGCAGTGCGTATTTTTTAGGGGGGGTAGGCCAGCCCCAGCATTTT
.,TRBV7-9,TRBJ2-5,TRBD1,CASQTGGWETQYF,TGTGCCAGCCAGACAGGGGGCTGGGAGACCCAGTACTTC
.,TRBV18,TRBJ1-1,.,CASLPPLSGNTEAFF,TGTGCCAGCTTACCACCGTTATCGGGGAACACTGAAGCTTTCTTT
many,TRBV4-1,TRBJ2-1,TRBD2,CASGRAAGVYNEQFF,TGCGCCAGCGGGCGCGCGGCGGGAGTCTACAATGAGCAGTTCTTC
many,TRBV5-8,TRBJ2-3,TRBD2,CASSFGGSTDTQYF,TGTGCCAGCAGCTTCGGGGGGAGCACAGATACGCAGTATTTT
.,TRBV7-8,TRBJ2-7,TRBD2,CASSLVRREVYYEQYF,TGTGCCAGCAGCTTGGTTCGGCGGGAGGTGTACTACGAGCAGTACTTC
many,TRBV6-5,TRBJ1-1,.,CASSYAALNTEAFF,TGTGCCAGCAGTTACGCAGCTTTGAACACTGAAGCTTTCTTT
many,TRBV6-2/TRBV6-3,TRBJ2-1,TRBD2,CASSYTRTSVHNEQFF,TGTGCCAGCAGTTACACCCGGACTAGCGTCCACAATGAGCAGTTCTTC
.,TRBV19,TRBJ1-3,.,CASSRPLSTHGNTVYF,TGTGCCAGTAGCCGTCCCTTGTCGACGCATGGAAACACCGTATATTTT
.,TRBV7-9,TRBJ2-2,TRBD2,CASSLSPSGTSGNTGELFF,TGTGCCAGCAGCCTTAGCCCATCCGGGACTAGCGGAAACACCGGGGAGCTGTTTTTT
.,TRBV7-9,TRBJ2-6,.,CASSLLDSPRSSGANVLAF,TGTGCCAGCAGCTTGCTGGACAGCCCAAGGAGCTCTGGGGCCAACGTCCTGGCTTTC
once,TRBV29-1,TRBJ2-7,.,CSVDVSGHCEQYF,TGCAGCGTTGATGTATCCGGACACTGCGAGCAGTACTTC
.,TRBV20-1,TRBJ1-1,.,CSARNGAWTEAFF,TGCAGTGCTAGAAATGGGGCATGGACTGAAGCTTTCTTT
.,TRBV12-3/TRBV12-4,TRBJ2-5,.,CASRPSYHQETQYF,TGTGCCAGCAGGCCATCGTACCACCAAGAGACCCAGTACTTC
many,TRBV6-2/TRBV6-3,TRBJ2-5,.,CASSSLAQETQYF,TGTGCCAGCAGTTCCCTAGCGCAAGAGACCCAGTACTTC
.,TRBV7-2,TRBJ2-3,TRBD2,CASSLSSGRGNEQYF,TGTGCCAGCAGCTTATCCAGCGGGAGGGGGAATGAGCAGTATTTT
many,TRBV14,TRBJ1-1,.,CAGSQEGGGGTEAFF,TGTGCCGGCAGCCAAGAGGGAGGGGGTGGCACTGAAGCTTTCTTT
.,TRBV25-1,TRBJ2-7,.,CASYGREDYEQYF,TGTGCCAGCTACGGCAGGGAAGACTACGAGCAGTACTTC
.,TRBV29-1,TRBJ2-3,TRBD2,CSVDPSGTDTQYF,TGCAGCGTTGATCCTAGCGGGACAGATACGCAGTATTTT
many,TRBV5-1,TRBJ2-1,TRBD2,CASSLRTSVDEQFF,TGCGCCAGCAGCCTGAGGACTAGCGTCGATGAGCAGTTCTTC
.,TRBV15,TRBJ2-7,.,CATSRELSPYEQYF,TGTGCCACCAGCAGAGAACTTAGTCCCTACGAGCAATACTTC
many,TRBV5-1,TRBJ2-7,TRBD2,CASSRSRGGRDEQYF,TGCGCCAGCAGCCGGTCGCGGGGGGGCCGCGACGAGCAGTACTTC
.,TRBV25-1,TRBJ1-2,.,CVPFRVAIFLCANYGYTF,TGTGTCCCTTTTAGAGTGGCTATATTCTTATGTGCTAACTATGGCTACACCTTC
.,TRBV4-2,TRBJ2-2,.,CASSPLGTMNTGELFF,TGTGCCAGCAGCCCCCTGGGGACGATGAACACCGGGGAGCTGTTTTTT
many,TRBV9,TRBJ2-6,.,CASSPRQQSGANVLTF,TGTGCCAGCAGCCCCCGACAGCAATCTGGGGCCAACGTCCTGACTTTC
.,TRBV20-1,TRBJ2-1,TRBD1,CSARGILTGYRGNEQFF,TGCAGTGCAAGGGGGATACTGACAGGGTATCGTGGCAATGAGCAGTTCTTC
many,TRBV4-2,TRBJ2-3,TRBD2,CASSRTGGADDTQYF,TGTGCCAGCAGCCGGACCGGGGGGGCGGACGATACGCAGTATTTT
.,TRBV6-9,TRBJ1-4,TRBD1,CASSYWGQGDEKLFF,TGTGCCAGCAGTTACTGGGGACAGGGGGATGAAAAACTGTTTTTT
once,TRBV14,TRBJ2-2,.,CASTTGTGELFF,TGTGCCAGCACTACGGGGACCGGGGAGCTGTTTTTT